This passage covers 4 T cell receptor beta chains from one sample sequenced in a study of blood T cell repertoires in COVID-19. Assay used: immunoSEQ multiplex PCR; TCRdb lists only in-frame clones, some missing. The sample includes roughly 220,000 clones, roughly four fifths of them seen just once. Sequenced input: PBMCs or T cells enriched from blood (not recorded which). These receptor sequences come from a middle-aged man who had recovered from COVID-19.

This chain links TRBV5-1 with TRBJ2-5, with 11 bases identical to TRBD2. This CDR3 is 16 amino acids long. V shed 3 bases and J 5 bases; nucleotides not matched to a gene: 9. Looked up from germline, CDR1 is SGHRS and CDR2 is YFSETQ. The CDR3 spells CASSYLLAGAGETQYF. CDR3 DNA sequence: TGCGCCAGCAGCTATCTACTAGCGGGGGCAGGGGAGACCCAGTACTTC.

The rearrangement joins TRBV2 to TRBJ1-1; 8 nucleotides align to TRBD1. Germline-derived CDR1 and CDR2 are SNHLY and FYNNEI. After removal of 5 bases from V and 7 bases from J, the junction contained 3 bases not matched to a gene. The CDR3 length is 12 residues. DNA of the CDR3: TGTGCCAGCAGTCGGGACAGGTTTGAAGCTTTCTTT. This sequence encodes CASSRDRFEAFF.

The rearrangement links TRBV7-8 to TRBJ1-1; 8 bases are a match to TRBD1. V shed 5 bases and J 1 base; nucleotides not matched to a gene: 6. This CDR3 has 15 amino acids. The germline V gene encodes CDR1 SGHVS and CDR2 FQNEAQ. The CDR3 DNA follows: TGTGCCAGCAGCCTGGAGGACAGGGAGAACACTGAAGCTTTCTTT. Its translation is CASSLEDRENTEAFF.

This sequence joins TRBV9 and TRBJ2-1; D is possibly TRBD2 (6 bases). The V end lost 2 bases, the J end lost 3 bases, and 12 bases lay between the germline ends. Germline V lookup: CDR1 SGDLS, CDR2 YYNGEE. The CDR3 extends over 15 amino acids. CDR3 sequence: CASSVDGDFYNEQFF. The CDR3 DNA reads TGTGCCAGCAGCGTCGACGGGGACTTCTACAATGAGCAGTTCTTC.